This record looks at one T cell receptor (beta chain) sequence and its context. The record originates from a study of blood T cell repertoires in COVID-19. As for the study in general: The United States, Italy and Spain supplied acute and convalescent COVID-19 samples. PBMCs, B-cell-depleted T cells, or T cells provided the cDNA or gDNA that made up the material.

Repertoires were generated with immunoSEQ multiplex PCR, while TCRdb's copy carries only in-frame clones and drops some. The sample includes 250,000 to 300,000 clones, approximately 91% of them seen just once. Ages ranged from roughly 18 to 100 years, with residence in 24 US areas. The sequence derives from a woman aged 40-49 years with acute COVID-19. The sample was PBMCs or T cells enriched from blood (not recorded which).

CDR3 DNA: TGTGCCAGCAGTATTACAGGGGGTGGCAATCAGCCCCAGCATTTT. It codes for CASSITGGGNQPQHF. This rearrangement joins TRBV6-2 or TRBV6-3 to TRBJ1-5, with 8 bases that match TRBD1. V lost 5 bases to trimming and J lost 2 bases; unmatched junction nucleotides: 5. This CDR3 comprises 15 residues. Germline values: CDR1 MNHEY, CDR2 SVGEGT.